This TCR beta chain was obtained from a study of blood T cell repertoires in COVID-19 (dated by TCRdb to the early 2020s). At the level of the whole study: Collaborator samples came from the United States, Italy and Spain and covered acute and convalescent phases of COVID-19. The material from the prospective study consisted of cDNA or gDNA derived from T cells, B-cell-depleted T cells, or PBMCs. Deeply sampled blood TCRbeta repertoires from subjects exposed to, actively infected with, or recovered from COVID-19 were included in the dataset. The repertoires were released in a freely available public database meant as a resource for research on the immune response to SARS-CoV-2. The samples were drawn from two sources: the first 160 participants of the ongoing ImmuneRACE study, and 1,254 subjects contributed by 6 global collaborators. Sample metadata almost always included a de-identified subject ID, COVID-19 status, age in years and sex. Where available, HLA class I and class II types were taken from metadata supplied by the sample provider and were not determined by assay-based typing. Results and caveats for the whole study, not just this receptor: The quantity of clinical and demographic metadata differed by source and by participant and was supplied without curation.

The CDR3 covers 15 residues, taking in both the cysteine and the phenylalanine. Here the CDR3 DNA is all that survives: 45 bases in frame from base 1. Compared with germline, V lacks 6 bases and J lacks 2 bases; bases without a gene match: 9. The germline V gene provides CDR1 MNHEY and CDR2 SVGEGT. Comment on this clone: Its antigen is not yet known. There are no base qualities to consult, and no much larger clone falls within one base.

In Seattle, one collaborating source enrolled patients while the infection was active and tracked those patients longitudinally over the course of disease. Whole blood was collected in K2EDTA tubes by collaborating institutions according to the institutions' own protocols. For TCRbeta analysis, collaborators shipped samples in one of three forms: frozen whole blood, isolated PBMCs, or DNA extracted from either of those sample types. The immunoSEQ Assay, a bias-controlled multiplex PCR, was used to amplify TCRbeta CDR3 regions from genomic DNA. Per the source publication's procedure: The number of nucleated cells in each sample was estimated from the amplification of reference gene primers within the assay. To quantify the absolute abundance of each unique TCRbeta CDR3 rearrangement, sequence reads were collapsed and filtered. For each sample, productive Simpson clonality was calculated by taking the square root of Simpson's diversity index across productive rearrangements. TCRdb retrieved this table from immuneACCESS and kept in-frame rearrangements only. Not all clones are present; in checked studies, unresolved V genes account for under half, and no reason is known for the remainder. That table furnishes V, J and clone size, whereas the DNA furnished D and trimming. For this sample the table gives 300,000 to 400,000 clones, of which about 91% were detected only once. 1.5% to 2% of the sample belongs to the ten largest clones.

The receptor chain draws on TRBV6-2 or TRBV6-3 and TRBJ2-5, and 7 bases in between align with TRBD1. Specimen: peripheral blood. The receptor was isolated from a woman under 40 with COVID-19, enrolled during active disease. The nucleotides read TGTGCCAGCAGCCTGCCGACAGGGTTACAAGAGACCCAGTACTTC. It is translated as CASSLPTGLQETQYF.